This record covers a single T cell receptor beta chain. This entry comes from a study of blood T cell repertoires in COVID-19. Germline CDR1 LNHDA, CDR2 SQIVND (reference sequence). After removal of 9 bases from V and 5 bases from J, the junction contained 9 bases not matched to a gene. There are 13 residues in the CDR3. In the authors' methods: Amplification with reference gene primers provided the estimates of nucleated cell counts. Some clones are missing from TCRdb's copy, which holds only in-frame ones; the method was immunoSEQ multiplex PCR. That table is the source of V, J and clone size, and D and trimming were worked out from the DNA. The sample lists around 480,000 clones; about nine tenths were seen once.

J is TRBJ1-2 and V is TRBV19; 7 bases line up with TRBD1. Sequences were obtained from PBMCs or T cells enriched from blood (not recorded which). The receptor was derived from a woman under 30 who had recovered from COVID-19. CDR3: CASETTGAYGYTF. The CDR3 bases are TGTGCCAGCGAGACAACAGGGGCTTATGGCTACACCTTC.